This is a list of T cell receptor beta chains from one sample in a study of blood T cell repertoires in COVID-19. Method: immunoSEQ multiplex PCR; TCRdb's copy keeps in-frame clones and lacks some. In the table there are over 250,000 clones, 60% to 75% of which are singletons. Sequenced: peripheral blood. These receptors were taken from a woman of 80 years or more with acute or convalescent COVID-19. Each CDR3 is given with its conserved first and last residue. A D gene is named only where the DNA matches it firmly. Size is stated for part of the rows, as once, few or many counts, or as a class when the clone is expanded.

cdr3_aa cdr3_nt j_call v_call clone_size d_call cdr3_length
CASSVSIGTRQETQYF TGTGCCAGCAGCGTATCTATCGGGACAAGGCAAGAGACCCAGTACTTC TRBJ2-5 TRBV9 . . 16
CASSISSGGSRNEQFF TGTGCCAGCAGCATATCTAGCGGGGGGAGTCGCAATGAGCAGTTCTTC TRBJ2-1 TRBV5-5 . TRBD2 16
CASSSDPPGTGSYEQYF TGCGCCAGCAGCTCCGACCCGCCCGGGACAGGTTCCTACGAGCAGTACTTC TRBJ2-7 TRBV5-1 . TRBD1 17
CASSLARLEAGDEQFF TGTGCCAGCAGCTTAGCGAGACTGGAGGCGGGGGATGAGCAGTTCTTC TRBJ2-1 TRBV7-2 . TRBD2 16
CASMREGLGETQYF TGTGCCAGTATGCGGGAGGGCCTGGGAGAGACCCAGTACTTC TRBJ2-5 TRBV19 . TRBD2 14
CASSLAGNTGELFF TGTGCCAGCAGTTTAGCAGGGAACACCGGGGAGCTGTTTTTT TRBJ2-2 TRBV28 . . 14
CASSLAVRRITGELFF TGCGCCAGCAGCTTGGCGGTCAGGCGAATTACCGGGGAGCTGTTTTTT TRBJ2-2 TRBV5-1 . . 16
CASSPGGLAGGRETQYF TGTGCCAGCAGCCCAGGGGGACTAGCGGGGGGACGAGAGACCCAGTACTTC TRBJ2-5 TRBV7-2 . TRBD2 17
CASKPRRGSPLHF TGTGCCAGCAAGCCGAGGAGGGGATCACCCCTCCACTTT TRBJ1-6 TRBV12-3/TRBV12-4 . . 13
CASSQVPGQGGWTEAFF TGCGCCAGCAGTCAAGTACCGGGACAGGGGGGGTGGACTGAAGCTTTCTTT TRBJ1-1 TRBV5-1 many TRBD1 17
CASSLTTGVSGNTIYF TGTGCCAGCAGCCTAACTACAGGGGTCTCTGGAAACACCATATATTTT TRBJ1-3 TRBV7-9 . TRBD1 16
CSVKSSGSQYF TGCAGCGTTAAGTCGAGCGGGTCGCAGTACTTC TRBJ2-7 TRBV29-1 once . 11
CASSATGTYEQYF TGTGCCAGCAGCGCGACAGGGACCTACGAGCAGTACTTC TRBJ2-7 TRBV7-2 . TRBD1 13
CASSFSGQGGEKLFF TGCGCCAGCAGCTTCTCCGGACAGGGTGGTGAAAAACTGTTTTTT TRBJ1-4 TRBV5-1 . TRBD1 15
CASGKGGNQPQHF TGTGCCAGCGGGAAGGGGGGCAATCAGCCCCAGCATTTT TRBJ1-5 TRBV2 . . 13
CASSGQGASSGANVLTF TGCGCCAGCAGCGGACAGGGGGCGAGCTCTGGGGCCAACGTCCTGACTTTC TRBJ2-6 TRBV4-1 . TRBD1 17
CASSSGTGNSGANVLTF TGTGCCAGCAGCTCCGGGACAGGCAACTCTGGGGCCAACGTCCTGACTTTC TRBJ2-6 TRBV11-2 few TRBD1 17
CASSYGGMGVRETQYF TGTGCCAGCAGTTACGGGGGCATGGGAGTCCGGGAGACCCAGTACTTC TRBJ2-5 TRBV6-2/TRBV6-3 once . 16
CASSQGQGDTEAFF TGTGCCAGCAGCCAAGGACAGGGTGACACTGAAGCTTTCTTT TRBJ1-1 TRBV7-9 few TRBD1 14
CASSIAAGGTEAFF TGTGCCAGTAGTATAGCAGCGGGGGGTACTGAAGCTTTCTTT TRBJ1-1 TRBV19 . . 14
CASSRDSNSGNTIYF TGCGCCAGCAGCAGAGACAGCAACTCTGGAAACACCATATATTTT TRBJ1-3 TRBV5-1 . . 15
CASSIRVPEAAFF TGTGCCAGTAGTATCCGCGTGCCGGAGGCAGCTTTCTTT TRBJ1-1 TRBV19 . . 13
CASSSLAGVYEQYF TGTGCCAGCAGTTCTCTAGCGGGAGTCTACGAGCAGTACTTC TRBJ2-7 TRBV6-5 . TRBD2 14
CASRFGGTEAFF TGTGCCAGTAGGTTCGGCGGCACTGAAGCTTTCTTT TRBJ1-1 TRBV19 . . 12
CSVWTVNTEAFF TGCAGCGTGTGGACAGTGAACACTGAAGCTTTCTTT TRBJ1-1 TRBV29-1 . . 12
CASSESTGRETQYF TGCGCCAGCAGTGAGAGTACAGGCCGAGAGACCCAGTACTTC TRBJ2-5 TRBV10-1 . . 14
CASTSGRTNYGYTF TGTGCCAGCACTTCGGGGAGGACTAACTATGGCTACACCTTC TRBJ1-2 TRBV2 few . 14
CASSLRGESYEQYF TGCGCCAGCAGCTTGCGGGGGGAAAGCTACGAGCAGTACTTC TRBJ2-7 TRBV5-1 few TRBD2 14
CASSPSQGAMRGYTF TGTGCCAGCAGCCCGTCTCAGGGGGCTATGCGTGGCTACACCTTC TRBJ1-2 TRBV11-2 . TRBD1 15
CASSLGTHEGLSPLHF TGTGCCAGCAGCTTAGGCACCCACGAGGGACTTTCACCCCTCCACTTT TRBJ1-6 TRBV7-6 few . 16
CASRGDSSYNSPLHF TGTGCCAGCAGGGGGGACAGCTCCTATAATTCACCCCTCCACTTT TRBJ1-6 TRBV6-5 few TRBD1 15
CASSPLGHRNTIYF TGTGCCAGCAGCCCGTTGGGACATCGAAACACCATATATTTT TRBJ1-3 TRBV3-1/TRBV3-2 . . 14